Listed here is a single TCR beta chain. Unstimulated PBMCs were sorted into CD3+CD4+ and CD3+CD8+ populations. The sample originates from a study of T cell clones after liver transplantation. Only in-frame clones appear in the TCRdb table, and some are missing; sequencing was by immunoSEQ multiplex PCR. The sample includes tens of thousands of clones, under 90% of them seen just once. Source: CD4+ T cells from blood, taken 12 months after liver transplant. The sequence came from a human patient who received a liver transplant. Some T cells may be provided by the graft donor.

In nucleotides, the CDR3 is TGTGCCAGCAGTTTTCCCCCCGAGAACGCTTTCTTT. Amino acid sequence: CASSFPPENAFF. This chain links TRBV28 with TRBJ1-1; D unresolved. The germline gives CDR1 MDHEN, CDR2 SYDVKM. V lost 3 bases and J lost 11, with 13 bases in between. The CDR3 sequence is 12 residues long. The full variable domain, completed using reference TRBV28 and TRBJ1-1, is DVKVTQSSRYLVKRTGEKVFLECVQDMDHENMFWYRQDPGLGLRLIYFSYDVKMKEKGDIPEGYSVSREKKERFSLILESASTNQTSMYLCASSFPPENAFFGQGTRLTVV.